The clone carrying this T cell receptor beta chain was counted ten times or more. This specimen comes from a study of T-cell memory formation after mild COVID-19. Trimming stripped 7 bases from V and 3 bases from J, with 5 bases between. The CDR3 sequence is 10 residues long. Germline CDR1 and CDR2: SGHRS and YFSETQ. TCRdb re-analysed the 5' RACE reads in MiXCR, keeping a single row per CDR3 protein. The repertoire consists of about 27,000 distinct CDR3 sequences, with around 7.2% occurring once and the leading ten covering roughly 15%. The sample consisted of PBMCs or a T cell subset sorted from them (not recorded which). The rearrangement joins TRBV5-1 to TRBJ2-7; D uncertain. This receptor was obtained from an adult woman who had mild COVID-19 (a few samples of this study predate the infection). Cell type and time point are not known. CDR3: CASEVYEQYF. CDR3 nucleotide sequence: TGCGCCAGCGAGGTCTACGAGCAGTACTTC.